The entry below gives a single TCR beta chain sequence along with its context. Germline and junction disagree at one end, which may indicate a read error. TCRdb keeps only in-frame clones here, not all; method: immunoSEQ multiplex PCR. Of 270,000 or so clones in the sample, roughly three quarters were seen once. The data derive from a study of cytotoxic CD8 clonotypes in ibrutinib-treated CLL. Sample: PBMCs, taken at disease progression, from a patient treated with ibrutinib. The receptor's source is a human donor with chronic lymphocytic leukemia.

CDR3 sequence (DNA): TGCGCCAGTAGTGGGGCCAGCACAGATACGCAGTATTTT. Translating gives CASSGASTDTQYF. V is TRBV10-1 and J is TRBJ2-3; tentatively, D is TRBD1 (5 bases). Germline lookup yields CDR1 WNHNN and CDR2 SYGVQD (reference sequence). The CDR3 runs 13 residues.